The 21 T cell receptor beta chains listed next were all sequenced from one sample in a study of spatial heterogeneity in lung cancer. This sample's time point: sample taken at primary tumor resection. TCRdb passed the 5' RACE reads through MiXCR, listing each CDR3 protein once. The sample shows about 38,000 distinct CDR3 sequences, around 7.5% of them seen only once. The specimen comprised PBMCs, sampled at surgery. Every receptor here comes from a male donor with early-stage non-small cell lung cancer.

This clonotype was observed many times. The chain employs TRBV6-2 or TRBV6-3 and TRBJ2-1; no definite D call. V was shortened by 6 bases and J by 0 bases, with 12 bases between the two germline ends. Germline V gene data show CDR1 as MNHEY and CDR2 as SVGEGT. The CDR3 covers 15 residues. The CDR3 region has the DNA TGTGCCAGCAGGCAACAGACGAGCTCCTACAATGAGCAGTTCTTC. Translation: CASRQQTSSYNEQFF.

This clonotype has only a few counts. The rearrangement uses TRBV6-5 and TRBJ1-3; D is unresolved. Trimming shortened V by 8 bases and J by 6 bases, and 17 bases separated the two germline ends. The CDR3 sequence is 14 residues long. In germline, CDR1 is MNHEY, CDR2 SVGAGI. The CDR3 protein is CASARAPSENTIYF. The CDR3 nucleotides are TGTGCCAGCGCCAGAGCCCCGTCGGAAAACACCATATATTTT.

This clonotype showed up many times. This rearrangement joins TRBV27 to TRBJ1-5; D remains ambiguous. Trimming removed 5 bases from V and 0 bases from J, with 8 bases in between. The CDR3 contains 14 residues. Germline CDR1 MNHEY, CDR2 SMNVEV (reference sequence). CDR3 DNA: TGTGCCAGCAGTCCCGGGTATAGCAATCAGCCCCAGCATTTT. It encodes CASSPGYSNQPQHF.

The sample holds many counts of this clonotype. The chain has TRBV29-1 and TRBJ2-7; TRBD1 matches 10 bases. The CDR3 is made up of 16 amino acids. Germline trimming cut 2 bases from V and 6 bases from J; bases unmatched to any gene: 13. Germline loops: CDR1 SQVTM, CDR2 ANQGSEA. The CDR3 region has the DNA TGCAGCGTTGAACAGCAGGGAATGGGACAGGGGATCGAGCAGTACTTC. Amino acid sequence: CSVEQQGMGQGIEQYF.

This clonotype was counted at least ten times. The gene calls are TRBV2 and TRBJ1-6; TRBD1 aligns across 9 bases. There are 15 residues in the CDR3. V was pared by 3 bases and J by 9 bases, with 6 bases of the junction left unmatched. Germline assignment: CDR1 SNHLY and CDR2 FYNNEI. The CDR3 here is CASSEQGQGVSPLHF. The DNA of the CDR3 is TGTGCCAGCAGTGAGCAGGGACAGGGCGTTTCACCCCTCCACTTT.

This clonotype is deemed medium-sized. The chain employs TRBV29-1 and TRBJ2-5; 8 bases map to TRBD1. From germline, CDR1 is SQVTM and CDR2 ANQGSEA. This CDR3 comprises 16 residues. Trimming removed 0 bases from V and 4 bases from J; junction bases left unmatched: 10. This CDR3 reads CSVEDVSGGFRETQYF. CDR3 bases: TGCAGCGTTGAAGATGTTTCAGGGGGCTTTCGAGAGACCCAGTACTTC. The variable domain in full, with the rest retrieved from reference TRBV29-1 and TRBJ2-5, is SAVISQKPSRDICQRGTSLTIQCQVDSQVTMMFWYRQQPGQSLTLIATANQGSEATYESGFVIDKFPISRPNLTFSTLTVSNMSPEDSSIYLCSVEDVSGGFRETQYFGPGTRLLVL.

The chain carries TRBV11-1 and TRBJ1-1; maybe TRBD1 (5 bases). Germline V CDR1 and CDR2: SGHAT, FQDESV (reference sequence). The CDR3 sequence is 12 residues long. V was shortened by 3 bases and J by 4 bases, with 6 bases between the two germline ends. CDR3 loop: CASSFRATEAFF. As DNA, the CDR3 is TGTGCCAGCAGCTTCAGGGCCACTGAAGCTTTCTTT. The full variable domain, completed using reference TRBV11-1 and TRBJ1-1, is EAEVAQSPRYKITEKSQAVAFWCDPISGHATLYWYRQILGQGPELLVQFQDESVVDDSQLPKDRFSAERLKGVDSTLKIQPAELGDSAMYLCASSFRATEAFFGQGTRLTVV.

This clonotype was recorded at least ten times. The genes are TRBV15 and TRBJ2-1; D not resolved. The germline V and J ends were trimmed by 5 bases and 3 bases, with 14 bases remaining between them. From germline, CDR1 is LNHNV and CDR2 YYDKDF (reference sequence). This CDR3 is built from 15 residues. The DNA of the CDR3 is TGTGCCACCAGCGATGATATTGGGTTCTACAATGAGCAGTTCTTC. Translating it yields CATSDDIGFYNEQFF. The complete variable domain, with remaining parts taken from reference TRBV15 and TRBJ2-1, reads DAMVIQNPRYQVTQFGKPVTLSCSQTLNHNVMYWYQQKSSQAPKLLFHYYDKDFNNEADTPDNFQSRRPNTSFCFLDIRSPGLGDTAMYLCATSDDIGFYNEQFFGPGTRLTVL.

This clonotype was detected ten times or more. The gene calls are TRBV6-1 and TRBJ1-2; maybe TRBD1 (5 bases). CDR3 size: 14 residues. CDR1 is MNHNS, CDR2 SASEGT, per germline. V lost 2 bases and J 4 bases, leaving 11 bases between the germline ends. DNA for the CDR3: TGTGCCAGCAGTGAACGGGGGACCAGCTATGGCTACACCTTC. Its translation is CASSERGTSYGYTF.

This clonotype was observed a few times. The CDR3 nucleotides are TGTGCCAGCACCCTTAGAGGCCCTAGATTAGCGGCACAAGAGACCCAGTACTTC. Its translation: CASTLRGPRLAAQETQYF. The rearrangement uses TRBV7-2 and TRBJ2-5; D possibly corresponds to TRBD2 (6 bases). The V end was cut by 7 bases, the J end by 2 bases, with 26 bases between. The CDR3 spans 18 residues. CDR1 and CDR2 from the germline V gene are SGHTA and FQGNSA.

In its sample, this clonotype was seen a few times. This rearrangement joins TRBV28 to TRBJ2-5; TRBD1 matches at 8 bases. V dropped 1 base and J dropped 1; count of bases not matched to a gene: 5. This CDR3 spans 16 amino acids. Germline values: CDR1 MDHEN, CDR2 SYDVKM. CDR3 region: CASSLYRTGPQETQYF. Here the CDR3 DNA reads TGTGCCAGCAGTTTATATCGGACAGGGCCCCAAGAGACCCAGTACTTC.

The sample holds many counts of this clonotype. CDR3 sequence: CASTGLRAKNIQYF. DNA of the CDR3: TGTGCCAGCACGGGACTGCGAGCCAAAAACATTCAGTACTTC. This chain uses TRBV6-5 with TRBJ2-4, with a tentative D call TRBD2 (6 bases). The CDR3 sequence is 14 residues long. Germline V CDR1 and CDR2: MNHEY, SVGAGI. Trimming shortened V by 7 bases and J by 0 bases, and 10 bases separated the two germline ends.

This chain uses TRBV4-3 with TRBJ2-1; 9 positions agree with TRBD2. J lost 9 bases, V lost 0 bases, and 3 bases had no gene match. The CDR3 runs to 14 residues. Germline values: CDR1 LGHNA, CDR2 YSLEER. CDR3 in amino acids: CASSQDRAGGEQFF. CDR3 coding DNA: TGCGCCAGCAGCCAAGACCGAGCGGGAGGTGAGCAGTTCTTC.

This clonotype came up many times. The chain employs TRBV6-4 and TRBJ2-3, with D possibly being TRBD1 (5 bases). Trimming took off 8 bases at V and 4 bases at J, with 19 bases between the two ends. This CDR3 contains 15 residues. Germline values: CDR1 MRHNA, CDR2 SNTAGT. CDR3 residues: CASQSRAQGADTQYF. The CDR3 region has the DNA TGTGCCAGCCAAAGCCGCGCGCAGGGTGCAGATACGCAGTATTTT.

The sample holds many counts of this clonotype. This chain connects TRBV4-3 to TRBJ1-1, with a tentative D call TRBD1 (5 bases). The ends were cut back, 0 bases at V and 1 base at J, with 9 bases in the middle. From germline, CDR1 is LGHNA and CDR2 YSLEER. CDR3 length equals 15 residues. CDR3 in DNA: TGCGCCAGCAGCCAAGACAGTGGGGGGAACACTGAAGCTTTCTTT. This sequence encodes CASSQDSGGNTEAFF.

This clonotype was recorded at least ten times. The chain uses TRBV12-3 or TRBV12-4 and TRBJ1-2, with D hard to call. Trimming stripped 1 base from V and 4 bases from J, with 10 bases between. The CDR3 contains 14 residues. CDR3 sequence reads: CASSLDGSTYGYTF. DNA for the CDR3: TGTGCCAGCAGTTTAGATGGATCTACCTATGGCTACACCTTC.

This clonotype was seen many times. The chain employs TRBV3-1 and TRBJ2-1, with TRBD1 identical over 7 bases. The CDR3 consists of 16 residues. The ends lost 4 bases at V and 3 bases at J; junction bases unmatched: 9. Germline CDR1 reads LGHDT; CDR2 reads YNNKEL (reference sequence). CDR3 DNA: TGTGCCAGCAGCCTGCAAACGACAGGGAACTACAATGAGCAGTTCTTC. Amino acid sequence: CASSLQTTGNYNEQFF.

The V gene is TRBV6-6, the J gene TRBJ1-2; D possibly corresponds to TRBD1 (6 bases). Germline V gene sequence: CDR1 MNHNY, CDR2 SVGAGI (reference sequence). V was pared by 5 bases and J by 4 bases, with 17 bases between. The CDR3 runs to 15 residues. The DNA of the CDR3 is TGTGCCAGCAGTGGGGGTGGACAGCGGTCCTATGGCTACACCTTC. This gives the protein CASSGGGQRSYGYTF.

The rearrangement links TRBV30 to TRBJ2-1, with TRBD2 matching over 11 bases. The germline V gene encodes CDR1 GTSNPN and CDR2 SVGIG (reference sequence). The CDR3 length is 15 residues. The J segment lost 7 bases and the V segment lost 8 bases, leaving 13 bases of the junction unmatched. The CDR3 region is CARDPPGLAVNEQFF. CDR3 sequence (DNA): TGTGCCAGAGACCCCCCGGGACTAGCGGTGAATGAGCAGTTCTTC.

This clonotype is medium-sized (0.01 to 0.1%) by share. V usage is TRBV12-3 or TRBV12-4 and J usage is TRBJ2-3; possibly TRBD1 or TRBD2 for D (5 bases each). The CDR3 is made up of 11 amino acids. Trimming cost V 4 bases and J 6 bases, with 5 bases left between them. The CDR3 DNA reads TGTGCCAGCAGTTGGGGGGATACGCAGTATTTT. Its translation: CASSWGDTQYF.

At least ten counts were recorded for this clonotype. The chain carries TRBV6-4 and TRBJ2-1; TRBD2 matches at 10 bases. This CDR3 comprises 14 residues. V trimming: 5 bases; J trimming: 6 bases; junction bases outside the gene matches: 4. Germline V gene data show CDR1 as MRHNA and CDR2 as SNTAGT. The CDR3 coding sequence is TGTGCCAGCAGTAAGACTAGCGGGCCCAATGAGCAGTTCTTC. Translation: CASSKTSGPNEQFF.